The 23 T cell receptor beta chains presented below share a single source sample, sequenced in a study of blood T cell repertoires in COVID-19. Assay: immunoSEQ multiplex PCR; the TCRdb copy retains only in-frame clones and omits some. The table has around 310,000 clones, 89% seen once. Sequenced sample: peripheral blood. Receptor source: a woman aged 60-70 years with acute or convalescent COVID-19.

The chain links TRBV6-5 to TRBJ2-7; tentatively, D is TRBD2 (5 bases). This CDR3 region has 14 residues. V lost 6 bases to trimming and J lost 3 bases, with 15 bases between them. The germline CDR1 and CDR2 sequences are MNHEY and SVGAGI. The CDR3 DNA reads as TGTGCCAGCAGAAATTACAACGGGGTCTACGAGCAGTACTTC. Translated: CASRNYNGVYEQYF.

The chain employs TRBV4-2 and TRBJ1-1; D unclear. The CDR3 has 14 amino acids. Germline V lookup: CDR1 LGHNA, CDR2 YNFKEQ. V lost 0 bases and J lost 5, with 10 bases in between. The CDR3 DNA reads as TGTGCCAGCAGCCAAGACGTCGAGGGAACTGAAGCTTTCTTT. Translating gives CASSQDVEGTEAFF.

V gene TRBV27 combines with J gene TRBJ1-6; 9 bases map to TRBD1. CDR3 length equals 14 residues. Germline V CDR1 and CDR2: MNHEY, SMNVEV (reference sequence). The V gene end was trimmed by 6 bases and the J gene end by 10 bases; junction bases not matched to a gene: 7. This CDR3 reads CASSGQGRHSPLHF. In DNA form, the CDR3 reads TGTGCCAGCAGCGGACAGGGGAGGCACTCACCCCTCCACTTT.

The chain couples TRBV10-3 to TRBJ2-7; TRBD1 matches 7 bases. The CDR3 is 15 residues long. V shed 7 bases and J 2 bases; nucleotides not matched to a gene: 11. Germline-derived CDR1 and CDR2 are ENHRY and SYGVKD. The CDR3 sequence: CAITTDRLSPYEQYF. CDR3 nucleotide sequence: TGTGCCATCACTACGGACAGGCTCTCCCCCTACGAGCAGTACTTC.

The chain couples TRBV3-1 (or the pseudogene TRBV3-2) to TRBJ1-2; D call uncertain. Germline V lookup: CDR1 LGHDT, CDR2 YNNKEL (reference sequence). CDR3 length: 12 amino acids. With 4 bases removed from V and 4 bases from J, the gap between germline ends came to 7 bases. The CDR3 sequence is CASSPGAYGYTF. The CDR3 DNA follows: TGTGCCAGCAGCCCCGGTGCCTATGGCTACACCTTC.

The J gene is TRBJ2-7, the V gene TRBV2; 9 nucleotides align to TRBD1. This CDR3 is 13 amino acids long. Germline CDR1 reads SNHLY; CDR2 reads FYNNEI. V trimming: 8 bases; J trimming: 5 bases; junction bases outside the gene matches: 7. CDR3 protein: CASFRDRDNEQYF. Written as DNA, the CDR3 is TGTGCCAGCTTCCGGGACAGGGATAACGAGCAGTACTTC. Supplemented by reference TRBV2 and TRBJ2-7, the full variable domain reads EPEVTQTPSHQVTQMGQEVILRCVPISNHLYFYWYRQILGQKVEFLVSFYNNEISEKSEIFDDQFSVERPDGSNFTLKIRSTKLEDSAMYFCASFRDRDNEQYFGPGTRLTVT.

The chain is built from TRBV4-2 and TRBJ2-3, with 14 positions matching TRBD2. V gave up 0 bases and J gave up 7 bases; unmatched junction bases: 6. This CDR3 is built from 17 residues. Germline V gene sequence: CDR1 LGHNA, CDR2 YNFKEQ. In DNA form, the CDR3 reads TGTGCCAGCAGCCAAGACCGGACTAGCGGGGGGACTCATACGCAGTATTTT. It yields the protein CASSQDRTSGGTHTQYF.

The V and J genes are TRBV27 and TRBJ2-3, with a tentative D call TRBD1 (5 bases). Germline V gene lookup returns CDR1 MNHEY and CDR2 SMNVEV (reference sequence). V lost 4 bases and J lost 8, with 7 bases in between. The CDR3 is 11 amino acids. CDR3 bases: TGTGCCAGCAGTTACCAGGGTACGCAGTATTTT. Residues: CASSYQGTQYF.

The CDR3 DNA is TGTGCCAGCAGCCAATTCCGGGGAAGTGAAGCTTTCTTT. Its protein is CASSQFRGSEAFF. V and J are TRBV3-1 (or the pseudogene TRBV3-2) and TRBJ1-1; unclear D gene. The V and J ends lost 2 bases and 7 bases respectively, with 11 bases between them. Germline CDR1 LGHDT, CDR2 YNNKEL (reference sequence). The CDR3 totals 13 residues.

The chain has TRBV7-2 and TRBJ1-5; the D is unclear. Per germline, CDR1 SGHTA and CDR2 FQGNSA. There are 18 residues in the CDR3. V gave up 1 base and J gave up 7 bases, with 23 bases separating them. The DNA for the CDR3 is TGTGCCAGCAGCTTAGACTCTAGGGTCGTGCAGGCGGGCCAGCCCCAGCATTTT. Amino acids: CASSLDSRVVQAGQPQHF. Based on the CDR3 plus reference TRBV7-2 and TRBJ1-5, the full variable domain is GAGVSQSPSNKVTEKGKDVELRCDPISGHTALYWYRQSLGQGLEFLIYFQGNSAPDKSGLPSDRFSAERTGGSVSTLTIQRTQQEDSAVYLCASSLDSRVVQAGQPQHFGDGTRLSIL.

This chain's CDR3 is CASSLVSSQETQYF. The DNA for the CDR3 is TGTGCCAGCAGCTTAGTTAGTTCTCAAGAGACCCAGTACTTC. The chain has TRBV7-2 and TRBJ2-5, with no clear D. Germline V gene data show CDR1 as SGHTA and CDR2 as FQGNSA. V was trimmed by 1 base and J by 2 bases, leaving 8 bases between them. This CDR3 has 14 amino acids. The variable domain in full, completed from reference TRBV7-2 and TRBJ2-5, reads GAGVSQSPSNKVTEKGKDVELRCDPISGHTALYWYRQSLGQGLEFLIYFQGNSAPDKSGLPSDRFSAERTGGSVSTLTIQRTQQEDSAVYLCASSLVSSQETQYFGPGTRLLVL.

This rearrangement joins TRBV10-3 to TRBJ2-5; D might be TRBD1 (6 bases). CDR3 length: 16 amino acids. The germline CDR1 and CDR2 sequences are ENHRY and SYGVKD. The V and J ends lost 2 bases and 3 bases respectively, with 16 bases between them. CDR3: CAISEPRQGSKETQYF. Here the CDR3 DNA reads TGTGCCATCAGTGAGCCGCGGCAGGGGTCTAAAGAGACCCAGTACTTC.

The chain uses TRBV5-6 and TRBJ2-1; D uncertain. V was shortened by 0 bases and J by 2 bases, with 12 bases between the two germline ends. The CDR3 is 16 amino acids. Germline V gene data show CDR1 as SGHDT and CDR2 as YYEEEE. CDR3 loop: CASSLESLLTYNEQFF. The CDR3 nucleotides read TGTGCCAGCAGCTTGGAGAGCCTTCTAACCTACAATGAGCAGTTCTTC.

The chain couples TRBV3-1 (or the pseudogene TRBV3-2) to TRBJ2-2; 7 bases map to TRBD1. The germline V gene has CDR1 LGHDT and CDR2 YNNKEL (reference sequence). The CDR3 has 13 residues. Germline trimming cut 6 bases from V and 7 bases from J; bases unmatched to any gene: 5. The CDR3 here is CASRRGQFGELFF. The CDR3 nucleotides are TGTGCCAGCAGGAGGGGACAGTTCGGGGAGCTGTTTTTT.

J is TRBJ2-7 and V is TRBV7-8; 8 bases match TRBD2. This CDR3 is 16 amino acids long. After removal of 1 base from V and 1 base from J, the junction contained 6 bases not matched to a gene. The V gene's germline CDR1 is SGHVS and CDR2 FQNEAQ. The CDR3 nucleotides are TGTGCCAGCAGCTTAGTTTTAGTAGCGGGGTCCTACGAGCAGTACTTC. It yields the protein CASSLVLVAGSYEQYF.

The gene calls are TRBV24-1 and TRBJ1-2; D perhaps matches TRBD1 (5 bases). V was clipped by 9 bases and J by 7 bases, with 17 bases between them. The length of the CDR3 is 13 residues. Germline CDR1 is KGHDR and CDR2 is SFDVKD. CDR3 in amino acids: CATAGTARGGYTF. In nucleotides, the CDR3 is TGTGCCACCGCGGGGACCGCTAGGGGTGGCTACACCTTC.

The rearrangement uses TRBV9 and TRBJ2-7, with 8 bases that match TRBD1. The junction had 4 bases not matched to a gene; V was cut back by 0 bases and J by 2 bases. Germline lookup yields CDR1 SGDLS and CDR2 YYNGEE. The CDR3 loop spans 15 amino acids. This chain's CDR3 is CASSVAGDRPYEQYF. The CDR3 nucleotides read TGTGCCAGCAGCGTAGCCGGGGACAGGCCCTACGAGCAGTACTTC.

This sequence joins TRBV9 and TRBJ2-4; D perhaps matches TRBD2 (5 bases). The germline V gene encodes CDR1 SGDLS and CDR2 YYNGEE. The CDR3 extends over 12 amino acids. The V gene lost 0 bases and the J gene lost 9 bases, with 7 bases spanning the gap. The CDR3 DNA is TGTGCCAGCAGCGTAGCAGGAGGCATTCAGTACTTC. Its translation is CASSVAGGIQYF.

The chain has TRBV27 and TRBJ1-6; TRBD1 might be the D (5 bases). CDR3 length: 13 residues. The V gene's germline CDR1 is MNHEY and CDR2 SMNVEV (reference sequence). The germline V and J ends were trimmed by 7 bases and 6 bases, with 10 bases remaining between them. The CDR3 coding sequence is TGTGCCAGCATGCGACAGCTTAATTCACCCCTCCACTTT. It is translated as CASMRQLNSPLHF.

J is TRBJ2-7 and V is TRBV6-2 or TRBV6-3; 7 positions match TRBD1. The germline V gene encodes CDR1 MNHEY and CDR2 SVGEGT. The CDR3 extends over 15 amino acids. After removal of 6 bases from V and 6 bases from J, the junction contained 14 bases not matched to a gene. CDR3 DNA: TGTGCCAGCAGCAAACACCGGGACAGTGGTGGCGAGCAGTACTTC. The encoded protein is CASSKHRDSGGEQYF.

The chain couples TRBV6-2 or TRBV6-3 to TRBJ2-4, with 8 positions matching TRBD2. From germline, CDR1 is MNHEY and CDR2 SVGEGT. CDR3 size: 15 residues. Unmatched junction bases numbered 1, after V lost 0 bases and J lost 3 bases. The CDR3 DNA is TGTGCCAGCAGTTACTCCGGGACTAGCAAAAACATTCAGTACTTC. It translates to CASSYSGTSKNIQYF.

This clone was observed a few times. V and J are TRBV28 and TRBJ1-4; 8 positions match TRBD1. The germline gives CDR1 MDHEN, CDR2 SYDVKM. The CDR3 has 14 residues. The V and J ends lost 2 bases and 13 bases, in that order; junction bases with no gene match: 9. The CDR3 bases are TGTGCCAGCAGTTTACTTGCCGGACAGGGCGGACTGTTTTTT. This codes for CASSLLAGQGGLFF.

The J gene is TRBJ2-1, the V gene TRBV18; the D is unclear. V was cut by 0 bases and J by 10 bases, with 7 bases left in between. The length of the CDR3 is 12 residues. Per germline, CDR1 KGHSH and CDR2 LQKENI. CDR3 protein: CASSPPLGEQFF. The CDR3 region has the DNA TGTGCCAGCTCACCACCGCTAGGAGAGCAGTTCTTC.